The clone carrying this T cell receptor beta chain has at least ten counts. Germline V gene sequence: CDR1 MDHEN, CDR2 SYDVKM. Trimming took 6 bases from V and 6 from J, leaving 11 bases between them. The CDR3 is 12 amino acids. The data originate from a study of blood T cell repertoires in COVID-19. Study at large: In each case, the material was cDNA or gDNA derived from T cells, B-cell-depleted T cells, or PBMCs.

Per the study methods: From reference gene primer amplification, estimates of nucleated cell counts were derived. Libraries were prepared by immunoSEQ multiplex PCR; TCRdb keeps only in-frame clonotypes and omits some of them. V and J calls and clone size are those listed in that table; D and trimming were worked out from the DNA. The sample lists 100,000 to 150,000 clones; about 85% were seen once. The sequence derives from a man aged 60 to 75 with acute or convalescent COVID-19. Sequenced sample: peripheral blood. The chain is built from TRBV28 and TRBJ2-5; D ambiguous. The CDR3 sequence is CASSLYPKTQYF. CDR3 nucleotide sequence: TGTGCCAGCAGCCTCTACCCGAAGACCCAGTACTTC.